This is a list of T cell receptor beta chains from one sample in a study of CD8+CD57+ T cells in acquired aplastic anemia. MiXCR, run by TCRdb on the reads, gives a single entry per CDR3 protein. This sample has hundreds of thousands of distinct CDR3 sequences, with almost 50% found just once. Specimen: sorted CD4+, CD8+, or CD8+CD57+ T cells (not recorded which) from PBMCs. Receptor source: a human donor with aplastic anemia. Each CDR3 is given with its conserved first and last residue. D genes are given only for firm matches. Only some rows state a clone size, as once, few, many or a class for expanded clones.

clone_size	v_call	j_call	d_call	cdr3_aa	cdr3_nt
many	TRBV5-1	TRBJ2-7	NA	CASSLAVGIYEQYF	TGCGCCAGCAGCTTGGCCGTGGGGATCTACGAGCAGTACTTC
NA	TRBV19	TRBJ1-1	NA	CASSITDNTEAFF	TGTGCCAGTAGTATTACCGATAACACTGAAGCTTTCTTT
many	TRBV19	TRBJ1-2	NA	CATHSGGQLYGYTF	TGTGCCACCCACTCGGGGGGGCAGCTCTATGGCTACACCTTC
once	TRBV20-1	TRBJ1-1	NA	CSARTGGNTEAFF	TGCAGTGCTAGGACAGGCGGGAACACTGAAGCTTTCTTT
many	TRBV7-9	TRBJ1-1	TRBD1	CASSQDRVWAFF	TGTGCCAGCAGCCAGGACAGGGTTTGGGCTTTCTTT
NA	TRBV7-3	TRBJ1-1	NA	CASSLIVNTEAFF	TGTGCCAGCAGCTTAATAGTAAACACTGAAGCTTTCTTT
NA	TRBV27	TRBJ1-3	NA	CASSLSFRLSGNTIYF	TGTGCCAGCAGTTTATCTTTCAGGCTCTCTGGAAACACCATATATTTT
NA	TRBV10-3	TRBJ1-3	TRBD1	CAISTGVSGNTIYF	TGTGCCATCAGTACAGGGGTTTCTGGAAACACCATATATTTT
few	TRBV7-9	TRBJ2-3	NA	CAFAGPSADTQYF	TGTGCCTTCGCGGGCCCCTCCGCAGATACGCAGTATTTT
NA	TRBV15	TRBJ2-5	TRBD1	CATSRPTGAGETQYF	TGTGCCACCAGCAGACCTACAGGGGCGGGAGAGACCCAGTACTTC
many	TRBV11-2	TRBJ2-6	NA	CASSLGVSGANVLTF	TGTGCCAGCAGCTTAGGGGTTTCGGGGGCCAACGTCCTGACTTTC
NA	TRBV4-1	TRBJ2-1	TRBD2	CASSQEVASGGDTAFEQFF	TGCGCCAGCAGCCAAGAGGTAGCTAGCGGGGGAGATACAGCCTTCGAGCAGTTCTTC
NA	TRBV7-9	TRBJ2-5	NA	CASSLVPGIGETQYF	TGTGCCAGCAGCTTAGTTCCGGGAATAGGGGAGACCCAGTACTTC
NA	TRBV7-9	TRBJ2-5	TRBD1	CASSPVTGKETQYF	TGTGCCAGCAGCCCAGTGACAGGGAAAGAGACCCAGTACTTC
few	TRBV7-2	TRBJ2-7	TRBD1	CASSLGVDRGVEQYF	TGTGCCAGCAGCTTAGGGGTGGACAGGGGGGTCGAGCAGTACTTC
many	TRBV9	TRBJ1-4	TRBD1	CASSVNPGGQTNEKLFF	TGTGCCAGCAGCGTAAATCCTGGGGGACAGACTAATGAAAAACTGTTTTTT
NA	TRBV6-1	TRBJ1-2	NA	CASRDSAGVYGYTF	TGTGCCAGCAGGGACAGCGCGGGAGTTTATGGCTACACCTTC
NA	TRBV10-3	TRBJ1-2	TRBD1	CAISGYGTGSTYGYTF	TGTGCCATCAGCGGTTACGGGACAGGGTCTACCTATGGCTACACCTTC
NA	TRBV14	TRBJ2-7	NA	CASSQERTYEQYF	TGTGCCAGCAGCCAAGAACGGACGTACGAGCAGTACTTC
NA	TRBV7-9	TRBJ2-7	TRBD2	CASSTGGPLYEQYF	TGTGCCAGTAGTACGGGGGGGCCACTCTACGAGCAGTACTTC
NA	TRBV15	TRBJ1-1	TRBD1	CATSRGQRYNTEAFF	TGTGCCACCAGCAGGGGACAGCGATACAACACTGAAGCTTTCTTT
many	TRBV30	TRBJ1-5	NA	CAWPDRSNQPQHF	TGTGCCTGGCCCGACAGAAGCAATCAGCCCCAGCATTTT